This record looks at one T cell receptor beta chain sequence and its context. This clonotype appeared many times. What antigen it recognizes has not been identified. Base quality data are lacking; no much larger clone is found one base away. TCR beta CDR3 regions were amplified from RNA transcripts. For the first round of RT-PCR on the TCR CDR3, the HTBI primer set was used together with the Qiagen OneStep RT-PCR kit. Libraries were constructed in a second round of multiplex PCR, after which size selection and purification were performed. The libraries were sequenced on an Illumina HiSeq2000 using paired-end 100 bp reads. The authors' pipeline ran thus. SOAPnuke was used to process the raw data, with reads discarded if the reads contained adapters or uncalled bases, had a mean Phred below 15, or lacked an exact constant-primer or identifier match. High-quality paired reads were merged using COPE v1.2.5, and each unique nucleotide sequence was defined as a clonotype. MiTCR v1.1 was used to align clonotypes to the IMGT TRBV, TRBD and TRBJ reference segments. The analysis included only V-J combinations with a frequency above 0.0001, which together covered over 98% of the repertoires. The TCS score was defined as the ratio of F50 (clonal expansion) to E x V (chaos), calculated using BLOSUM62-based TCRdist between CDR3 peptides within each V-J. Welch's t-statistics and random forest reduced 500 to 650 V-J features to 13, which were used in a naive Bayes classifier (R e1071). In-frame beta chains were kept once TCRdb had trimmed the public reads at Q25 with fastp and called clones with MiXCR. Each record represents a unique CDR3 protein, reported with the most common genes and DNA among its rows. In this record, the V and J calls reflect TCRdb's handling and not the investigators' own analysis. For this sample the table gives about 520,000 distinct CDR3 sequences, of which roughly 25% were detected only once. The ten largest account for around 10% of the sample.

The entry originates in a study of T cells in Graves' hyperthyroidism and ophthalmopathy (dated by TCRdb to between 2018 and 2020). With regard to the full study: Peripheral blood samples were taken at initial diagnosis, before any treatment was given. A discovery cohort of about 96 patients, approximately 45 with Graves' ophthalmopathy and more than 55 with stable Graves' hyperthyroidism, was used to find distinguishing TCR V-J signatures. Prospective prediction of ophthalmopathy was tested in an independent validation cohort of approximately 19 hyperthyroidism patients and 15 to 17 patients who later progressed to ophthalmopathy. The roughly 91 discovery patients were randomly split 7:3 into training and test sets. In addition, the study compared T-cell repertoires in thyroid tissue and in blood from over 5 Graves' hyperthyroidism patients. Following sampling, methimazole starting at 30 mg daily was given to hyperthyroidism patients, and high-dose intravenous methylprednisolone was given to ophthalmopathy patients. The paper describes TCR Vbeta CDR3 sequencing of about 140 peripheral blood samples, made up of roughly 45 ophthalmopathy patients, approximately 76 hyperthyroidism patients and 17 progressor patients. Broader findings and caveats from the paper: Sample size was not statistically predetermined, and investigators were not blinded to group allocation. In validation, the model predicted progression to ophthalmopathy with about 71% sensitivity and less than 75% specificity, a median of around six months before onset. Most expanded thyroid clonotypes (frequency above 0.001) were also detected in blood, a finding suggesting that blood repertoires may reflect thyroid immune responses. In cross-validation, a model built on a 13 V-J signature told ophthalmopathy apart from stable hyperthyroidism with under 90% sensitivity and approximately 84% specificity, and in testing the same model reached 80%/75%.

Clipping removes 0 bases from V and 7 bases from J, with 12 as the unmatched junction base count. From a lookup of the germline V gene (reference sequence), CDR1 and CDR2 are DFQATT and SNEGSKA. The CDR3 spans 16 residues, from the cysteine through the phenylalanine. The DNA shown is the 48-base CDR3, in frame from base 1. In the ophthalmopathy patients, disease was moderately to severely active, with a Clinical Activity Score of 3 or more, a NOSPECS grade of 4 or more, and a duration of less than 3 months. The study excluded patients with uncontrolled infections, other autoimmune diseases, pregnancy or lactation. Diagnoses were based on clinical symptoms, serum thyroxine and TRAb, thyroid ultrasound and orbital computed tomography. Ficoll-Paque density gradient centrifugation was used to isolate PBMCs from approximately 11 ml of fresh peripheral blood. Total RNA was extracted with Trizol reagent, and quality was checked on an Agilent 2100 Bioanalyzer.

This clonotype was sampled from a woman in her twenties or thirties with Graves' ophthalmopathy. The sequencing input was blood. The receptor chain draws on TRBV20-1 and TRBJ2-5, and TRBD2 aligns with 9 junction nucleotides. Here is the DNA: TGCAGTGCTAGAGATAAAGGACTAGCGTTAGAAGGGACCCAGTACTTC. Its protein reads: CSARDKGLALEGTQYF.